The source of this TCR beta chain is a study of glioma-infiltrating T cells. This CDR3 is built from 12 residues. The germline gives CDR1 LGHNA, CDR2 YSLEER. The V end lost 3 bases, the J end lost 8 bases, and 7 bases lay between the germline ends. This clonotype was detected only a few times. Amplification of TCR alpha and beta CDR3 regions from RNA used iRepertoire nested multiplex PCR. TCRdb recomputed calls from the multiplex PCR reads with MiXCR, one row per CDR3 protein. In the table there are 300,000 to 450,000 distinct CDR3 sequences, around 45% of which are singletons. The sequence was obtained from a human donor with low-grade glioma or glioblastoma, undergoing nonglioma brain surgery, or in good health (not recorded which). The source material was glioma tissue, nonneoplastic brain tissue, or PBMCs (not recorded which). The chain is built from TRBV4-3 and TRBJ1-4; D not certain. The CDR3: CASSQGGEKLFF. The CDR3 DNA sequence: TGCGCCAGCAGCCAGGGCGGGGAAAAACTGTTTTTT.